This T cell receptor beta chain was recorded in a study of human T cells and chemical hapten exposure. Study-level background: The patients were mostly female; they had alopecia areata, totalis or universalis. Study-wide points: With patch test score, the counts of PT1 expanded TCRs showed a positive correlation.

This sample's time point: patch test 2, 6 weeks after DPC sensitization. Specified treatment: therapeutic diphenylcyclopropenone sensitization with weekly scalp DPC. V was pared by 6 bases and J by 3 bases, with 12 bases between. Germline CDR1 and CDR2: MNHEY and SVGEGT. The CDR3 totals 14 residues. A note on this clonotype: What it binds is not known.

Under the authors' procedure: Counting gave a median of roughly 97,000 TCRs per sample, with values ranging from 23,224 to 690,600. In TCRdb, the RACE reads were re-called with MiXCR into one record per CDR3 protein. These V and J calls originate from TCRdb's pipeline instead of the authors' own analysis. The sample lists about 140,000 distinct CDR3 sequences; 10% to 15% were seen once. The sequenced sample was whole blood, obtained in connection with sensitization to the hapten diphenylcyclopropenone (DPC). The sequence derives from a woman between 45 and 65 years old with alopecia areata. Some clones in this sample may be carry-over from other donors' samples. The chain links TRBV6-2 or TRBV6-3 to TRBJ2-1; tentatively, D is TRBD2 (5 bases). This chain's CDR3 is CASSRTGGYNEQFF. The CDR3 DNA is TGTGCCAGCAGCCGGACTGGAGGCTACAATGAGCAGTTCTTC.